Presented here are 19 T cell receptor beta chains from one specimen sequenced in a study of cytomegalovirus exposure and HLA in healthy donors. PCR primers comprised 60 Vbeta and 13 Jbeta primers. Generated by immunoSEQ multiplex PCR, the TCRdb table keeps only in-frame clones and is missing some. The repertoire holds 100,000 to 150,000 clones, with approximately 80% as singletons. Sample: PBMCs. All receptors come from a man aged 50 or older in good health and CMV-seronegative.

The CDR3 reads CASSPPGQGVNTEAFF. CDR3 DNA sequence: TGTGCCAGCAGCCCCCCGGGACAGGGGGTGAACACTGAAGCTTTCTTT. The V gene is TRBV9, the J gene TRBJ1-1; the match to TRBD1 covers 11 bases. This CDR3 contains 16 residues. J was trimmed by 0 bases and V by 4 bases; bases with no gene match: 5. Looked up from germline, CDR1 is SGDLS and CDR2 is YYNGEE.

The CDR3 here is CASSQQGRSYNSPLHF. CDR3 nucleotide sequence: TGTGCCAGCTCACAACAGGGTCGCTCCTATAATTCACCCCTCCACTTT. The rearrangement uses TRBV18 and TRBJ1-6; possible D gene TRBD1, 6 bases. V lost 4 bases, J lost 0 bases, and 10 bases lay in between. The CDR3 contains 16 residues. Germline assignment: CDR1 KGHSH and CDR2 LQKENI.

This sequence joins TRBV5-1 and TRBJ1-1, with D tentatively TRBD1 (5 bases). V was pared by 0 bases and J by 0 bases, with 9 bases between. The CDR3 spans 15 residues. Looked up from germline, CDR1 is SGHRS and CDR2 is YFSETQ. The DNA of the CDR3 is TGCGCCAGCAGCTTGGCCTACAGGCTGAACACTGAAGCTTTCTTT. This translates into CASSLAYRLNTEAFF.

DNA of the CDR3: TGTGCCAGCTACGAGCCCGGGGGACTTATTGCCTACAATGAGCAGTTCTTC. Its translation: CASYEPGGLIAYNEQFF. The chain employs TRBV2 and TRBJ2-1; TRBD2 is a possible D gene (6 bases). Germline V gene lookup returns CDR1 SNHLY and CDR2 FYNNEI. This CDR3 has 17 amino acids. Between the trimmed V and J ends, which lost 8 bases and 2 bases, there was a span of 22 bases.

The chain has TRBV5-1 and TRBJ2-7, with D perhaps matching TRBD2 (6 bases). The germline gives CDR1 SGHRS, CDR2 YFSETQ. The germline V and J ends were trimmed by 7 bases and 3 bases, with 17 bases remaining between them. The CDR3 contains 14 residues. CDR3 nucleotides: TGCGCCAGCTCCTTCGGGGACTCCGGCTACGAGCAGTACTTC. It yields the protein CASSFGDSGYEQYF.

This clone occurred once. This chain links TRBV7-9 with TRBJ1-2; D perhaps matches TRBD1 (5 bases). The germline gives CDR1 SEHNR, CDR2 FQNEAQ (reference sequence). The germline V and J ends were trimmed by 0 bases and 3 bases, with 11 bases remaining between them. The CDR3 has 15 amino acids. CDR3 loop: CASSLAGGPDYGYTF. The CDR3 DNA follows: TGTGCCAGCAGCTTAGCGGGGGGACCGGACTATGGCTACACCTTC. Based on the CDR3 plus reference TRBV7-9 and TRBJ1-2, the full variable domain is DTGVSQNPRHKITKRGQNVTFRCDPISEHNRLYWYRQTLGQGPEFLTYFQNEAQLEKSRLLSDRFSAERPKGSFSTLEIQRTEQGDSAMYLCASSLAGGPDYGYTFGSGTRLTVV.

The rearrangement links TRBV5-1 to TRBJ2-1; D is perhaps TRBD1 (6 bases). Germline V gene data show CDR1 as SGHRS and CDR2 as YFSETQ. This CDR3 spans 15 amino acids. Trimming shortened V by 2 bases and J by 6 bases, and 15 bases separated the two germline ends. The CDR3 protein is CASSFRPGRGNEQFF. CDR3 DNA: TGCGCCAGCAGCTTCCGGCCGGGCAGGGGCAATGAGCAGTTCTTC. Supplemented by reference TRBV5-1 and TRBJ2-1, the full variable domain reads KAGVTQTPRYLIKTRGQQVTLSCSPISGHRSVSWYQQTPGQGLQFLFEYFSETQRNKGNFPGRFSGRQFSNSRSEMNVSTLELGDSALYLCASSFRPGRGNEQFFGPGTRLTVL.

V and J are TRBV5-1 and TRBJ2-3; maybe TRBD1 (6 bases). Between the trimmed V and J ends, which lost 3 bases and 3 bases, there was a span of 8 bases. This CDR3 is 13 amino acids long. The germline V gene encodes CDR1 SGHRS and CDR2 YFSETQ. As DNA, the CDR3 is TGCGCCAGCAGCTCAGGACAGACAGATACGCAGTATTTT. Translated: CASSSGQTDTQYF. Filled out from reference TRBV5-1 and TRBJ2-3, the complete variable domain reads KAGVTQTPRYLIKTRGQQVTLSCSPISGHRSVSWYQQTPGQGLQFLFEYFSETQRNKGNFPGRFSGRQFSNSRSEMNVSTLELGDSALYLCASSSGQTDTQYFGPGTRLTVL.

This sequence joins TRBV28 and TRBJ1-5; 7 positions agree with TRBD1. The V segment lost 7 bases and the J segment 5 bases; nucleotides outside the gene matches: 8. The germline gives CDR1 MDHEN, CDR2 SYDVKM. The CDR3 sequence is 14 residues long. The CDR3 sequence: CASNLGGGYQPQHF. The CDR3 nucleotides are TGTGCCAGCAACCTAGGAGGGGGCTATCAGCCCCAGCATTTT.

The CDR3 region has the DNA TGTGCCAGCAGCCTCCAGGGGGCGGTTCCAAACGAGCAGTACTTC. This translates into CASSLQGAVPNEQYF. The rearrangement links TRBV5-5 to TRBJ2-7; 8 positions match TRBD1. Germline assignment: CDR1 SGHKS and CDR2 YYEKEE (reference sequence). The trim removed 4 bases at V and 5 bases at J, leaving 11 bases unmatched. CDR3 length equals 15 residues.

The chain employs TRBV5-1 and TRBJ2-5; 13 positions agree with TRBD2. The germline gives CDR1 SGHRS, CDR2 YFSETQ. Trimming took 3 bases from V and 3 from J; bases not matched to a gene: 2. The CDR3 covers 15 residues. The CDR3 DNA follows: TGCGCCAGCAGCTACGGGACTAGCGGGGAAGAGACCCAGTACTTC. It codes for CASSYGTSGEETQYF.

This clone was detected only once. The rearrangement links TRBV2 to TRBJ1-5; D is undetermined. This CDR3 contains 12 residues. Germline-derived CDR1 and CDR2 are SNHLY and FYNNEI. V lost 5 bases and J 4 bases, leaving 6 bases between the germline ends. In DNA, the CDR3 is TGTGCCAGCAGTTCAGCGAATCAGCCCCAGCATTTT. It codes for CASSSANQPQHF.

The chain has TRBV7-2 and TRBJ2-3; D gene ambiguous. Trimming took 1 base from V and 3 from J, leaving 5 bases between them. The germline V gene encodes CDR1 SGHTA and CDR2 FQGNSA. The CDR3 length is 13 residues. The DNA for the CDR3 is TGTGCCAGCAGCTTAGACTGGACAGATACGCAGTATTTT. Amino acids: CASSLDWTDTQYF.

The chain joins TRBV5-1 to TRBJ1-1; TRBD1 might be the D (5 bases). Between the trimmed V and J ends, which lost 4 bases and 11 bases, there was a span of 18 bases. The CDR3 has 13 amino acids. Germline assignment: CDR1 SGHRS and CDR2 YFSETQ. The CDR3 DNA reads TGCGCCAGCAGCAATACCGACCGGGGGACCGCTTTCTTT. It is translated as CASSNTDRGTAFF.

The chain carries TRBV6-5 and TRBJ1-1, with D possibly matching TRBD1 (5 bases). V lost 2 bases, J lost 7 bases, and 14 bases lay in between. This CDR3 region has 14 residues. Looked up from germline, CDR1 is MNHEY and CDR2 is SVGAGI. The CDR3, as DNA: TGTGCCAGCAGTTACCGGGGAGGGGTGGGTGAAGCTTTCTTT. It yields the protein CASSYRGGVGEAFF.

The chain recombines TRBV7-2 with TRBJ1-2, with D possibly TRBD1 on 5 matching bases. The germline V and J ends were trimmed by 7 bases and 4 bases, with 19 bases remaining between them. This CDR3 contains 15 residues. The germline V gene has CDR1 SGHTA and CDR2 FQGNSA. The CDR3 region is CASIHRNSYFYGYTF. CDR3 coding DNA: TGTGCCAGCATCCACAGGAATAGTTACTTCTATGGCTACACCTTC.

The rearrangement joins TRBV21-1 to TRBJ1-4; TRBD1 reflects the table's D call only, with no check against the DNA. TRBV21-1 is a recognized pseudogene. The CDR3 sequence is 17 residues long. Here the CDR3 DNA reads TGTGCCAGCAGCATATCGGACAGGGCCTTGGCTCGGGAAAAACTGTTTTTT. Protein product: CASSISDRALAREKLFF.

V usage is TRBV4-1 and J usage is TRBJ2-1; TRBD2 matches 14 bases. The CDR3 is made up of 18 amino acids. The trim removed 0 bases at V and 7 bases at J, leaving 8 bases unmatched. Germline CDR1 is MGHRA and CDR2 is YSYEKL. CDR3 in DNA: TGCGCCAGCAGCCAAGATCGGACTAGCGGGGGGTTTAGGAATGAGCAGTTCTTC. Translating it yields CASSQDRTSGGFRNEQFF.

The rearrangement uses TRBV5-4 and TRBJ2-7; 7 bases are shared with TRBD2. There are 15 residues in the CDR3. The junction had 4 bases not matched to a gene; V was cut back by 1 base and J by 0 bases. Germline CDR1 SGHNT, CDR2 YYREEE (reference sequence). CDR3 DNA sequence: TGTGCCAGCAGCTTGACGGGGGGTTTCTCCTACGAGCAGTACTTC. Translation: CASSLTGGFSYEQYF.